The 17 T cell receptor beta chains below come from one sample, sequenced in a study of T cells in Graves' hyperthyroidism and ophthalmopathy. TCR beta CDR3 sequences were amplified from RNA transcripts. HTBI primers were the set used in a first-round RT-PCR of the TCR CDR3. Each CDR3 protein gets one entry after TCRdb re-called the multiplex PCR reads with MiXCR. The sample consists of 300,000 to 350,000 distinct CDR3 sequences, 16% of them appearing once. Sample: blood. These receptors were obtained from a man aged 25 to 45 with Graves' hyperthyroidism.

This clonotype was seen many times. The rearrangement uses TRBV7-8 and TRBJ2-7; D might be TRBD1 (5 bases). Germline CDR1 reads SGHVS; CDR2 reads FQNEAQ. This CDR3 is 15 amino acids long. Trimming left V 4 bases short and J 2 bases short, with 15 bases between. The CDR3 here is CASSSRAGHPYEQYF. Here the CDR3 DNA reads TGTGCCAGCAGCTCACGAGCTGGACACCCCTACGAGCAGTACTTC. Combining the CDR3 with reference TRBV7-8 and TRBJ2-7 gives the whole variable domain GAGVSQSPRYKVAKRGQDVALRCDPISGHVSLFWYQQALGQGPEFLTYFQNEAQLDKSGLPSDRFFAERPEGSVSTLKIQRTQQEDSAVYLCASSSRAGHPYEQYFGPGTRLTVT.

This clonotype turned up a few times. This chain connects TRBV6-1 to TRBJ1-1; TRBD1 is a possible D gene (6 bases). Germline V gene data show CDR1 as MNHNS and CDR2 as SASEGT. The CDR3 loop spans 16 amino acids. V gave up 4 bases and J gave up 3 bases, with 18 bases separating them. For the CDR3, the DNA is TGTGCCAGCAGTGTGGGCGGGGGCGGGAAGGACACTGAAGCTTTCTTT. This sequence encodes CASSVGGGGKDTEAFF.

Ten or more counts support this clonotype. This rearrangement joins TRBV27 to TRBJ1-1; D not certain. Per germline, CDR1 MNHEY and CDR2 SMNVEV (reference sequence). V was pared by 5 bases and J by 1 base, with 8 bases between. CDR3 length: 13 residues. This chain's CDR3 is CASSQTANTEAFF. CDR3 nucleotides: TGTGCCAGCAGTCAAACGGCGAACACTGAAGCTTTCTTT.

This clonotype was counted many times. The gene calls are TRBV7-2 and TRBJ1-1; the D gene is possibly TRBD1 (6 bases). The V gene lost 4 bases and the J gene lost 0 bases, with 15 bases spanning the gap. The CDR3 has 16 amino acids. Germline-derived CDR1 and CDR2 are SGHTA and FQGNSA. CDR3: CASSSSRTAVNTEAFF. The CDR3 DNA follows: TGTGCCAGCAGCTCTAGCCGGACAGCTGTGAACACTGAAGCTTTCTTT.

Ten or more counts support this clonotype. V and J are TRBV7-9 and TRBJ2-4; 10 bases are a match to TRBD2. V dropped 0 bases and J dropped 0; count of bases not matched to a gene: 8. The CDR3 consists of 19 residues. Germline CDR1 SEHNR, CDR2 FQNEAQ (reference sequence). Here the CDR3 DNA reads TGTGCCAGCAGCTTAGCTCGGACTAGCGGAGTACAAGCCAAAAACATTCAGTACTTC. This sequence encodes CASSLARTSGVQAKNIQYF.

This clonotype came up a few times. The chain links TRBV30 to TRBJ1-4; 11 bases map to TRBD1. Germline CDR1 and CDR2: GTSNPN and SVGIG (reference sequence). The CDR3 length is 15 residues. The trim removed 0 bases at V and 8 bases at J, leaving 5 bases unmatched. CDR3 bases: TGTGCCTGGAGTGTACGCGGGACAGGGGGAGAAAAACTGTTTTTT. It specifies CAWSVRGTGGEKLFF.

V and J are TRBV6-2 or TRBV6-3 and TRBJ2-5; no firm D call. The CDR3 runs 12 residues. Germline CDR1 MNHEY, CDR2 SVGEGT. V dropped 2 bases and J dropped 1 base, with 2 bases sitting between them. The CDR3 spells CASSYAQETQYF. The CDR3 DNA is TGTGCCAGCAGTTACGCCCAAGAGACCCAGTACTTC.

In this sample, this clonotype turned up many times. The chain employs TRBV20-1 and TRBJ1-1; D is perhaps TRBD1 (5 bases). Germline values: CDR1 DFQATT, CDR2 SNEGSKA (reference sequence). The V gene lost 0 bases and the J gene lost 0 bases, with 8 bases spanning the gap. The CDR3 extends over 14 amino acids. As DNA, the CDR3 is TGCAGTGCTAGAGAAACGACAGTGAACACTGAAGCTTTCTTT. The encoded protein is CSARETTVNTEAFF.

The V gene is TRBV3-1, the J gene TRBJ1-1, with a weak D call TRBD1 (6 bases). Per the germline V gene, CDR1 is LGHDT and CDR2 is YNNKEL (reference sequence). V was clipped by 4 bases and J by 0 bases, with 18 bases between them. The CDR3 extends over 17 amino acids. CDR3 sequence: CASSPRGQFPMNTEAFF. The CDR3 nucleotides read TGTGCCAGCAGCCCCCGAGGACAGTTCCCAATGAACACTGAAGCTTTCTTT.

This clonotype was detected many times. The chain has TRBV5-5 and TRBJ1-2; the match to TRBD1 covers 9 bases. This CDR3 spans 15 amino acids. Germline V CDR1 and CDR2: SGHKS, YYEKEE (reference sequence). After removal of 4 bases from V and 4 bases from J, the junction contained 8 bases not matched to a gene. The CDR3 loop is CASSRTGEVTYGYTF. CDR3 sequence (DNA): TGTGCCAGCAGCAGGACAGGGGAGGTTACCTATGGCTACACCTTC.

This clonotype has just a few counts. The rearrangement joins TRBV9 to TRBJ2-2; weak D call: TRBD1 (5 bases). The CDR3 contains 15 residues. In germline, CDR1 is SGDLS, CDR2 YYNGEE. The V and J ends lost 0 bases and 6 bases respectively, with 12 bases between them. CDR3 protein: CASSVVGREAGELFF. CDR3 coding DNA: TGTGCCAGCAGCGTAGTGGGCAGGGAAGCCGGGGAGCTGTTTTTT.

This clonotype was counted only a few times. The chain is built from TRBV24-1 and TRBJ2-2; 9 nucleotides align to TRBD1. Germline V gives CDR1 KGHDR, CDR2 SFDVKD. The CDR3 contains 18 residues. The ends lost 7 bases at V and 0 bases at J; junction bases unmatched: 11. CDR3 sequence reads: CATSSGQGGGTNTGELFF. The CDR3 region has the DNA TGTGCCACCAGCTCGGGACAGGGTGGGGGGACGAACACCGGGGAGCTGTTTTTT.

The sample holds many counts of this clonotype. The V call is TRBV12-3 or TRBV12-4, the J call TRBJ2-1, with 7 bases fitting TRBD2. V shed 2 bases, J shed 7 bases, and the junction held 11 bases outside the gene matches. The CDR3 sequence is 16 residues long. DNA of the CDR3: TGTGCCAGCAGTTTAAGGCTAGCGGAGAGGTATAATGAGCAGTTCTTC. This encodes CASSLRLAERYNEQFF.

The chain couples TRBV28 to TRBJ1-2; 10 bases are shared with TRBD1. This CDR3 is built from 18 residues. Germline CDR1 and CDR2: MDHEN and SYDVKM. V was pared by 6 bases and J by 8 bases, with 21 bases of the junction left unmatched. The chain's CDR3 is CASSLDETGGAIFQGYTF. DNA for the CDR3: TGTGCCAGCAGCCTAGATGAGACAGGGGGCGCGATATTTCAGGGCTACACCTTC.

The table lists this clonotype with many counts. CDR3 sequence: CATSNYRGDEQFF. The CDR3 bases are TGTGCCACGAGCAACTACAGGGGCGATGAGCAGTTCTTC. The rearrangement links TRBV24-1 to TRBJ2-1; 7 nucleotides align to TRBD1. The CDR3 consists of 13 residues. The germline CDR1 and CDR2 sequences are KGHDR and SFDVKD. V gave up 10 bases and J gave up 8 bases; unmatched junction bases: 10.

Comments on this clonotype: Germline is not matched at one junction end, which may reflect a read error. This rearrangement joins TRBV7-6 to TRBJ2-3, with 8 nucleotides matching TRBD1. In germline, CDR1 is SGHVS, CDR2 FNYEAQ. The CDR3 is 17 residues long. CDR3 nucleotide sequence: TGTGCCAGCAGCTTTCGAGAGACAGGGGTCATCACAGATACGCAGTGTTTT. Translating gives CASSFRETGVITDTQCF.

Many counts were recorded for this clonotype. The chain couples TRBV2 to TRBJ2-1, with 11 bases that match TRBD2. This CDR3 is 21 amino acids long. The germline gives CDR1 SNHLY, CDR2 FYNNEI. J lost 0 bases, V lost 3 bases, and 16 bases had no gene match. CDR3: CASSDYQGWLAGGASYNEQFF. The CDR3 nucleotides read TGTGCCAGCAGTGATTACCAGGGCTGGCTAGCGGGAGGCGCCTCCTACAATGAGCAGTTCTTC.